One sample yielded the 25 T cell receptor beta chains listed below, sequenced in a study of T cells in women clearing cervical HPV infection. The table came from immunoSEQ multiplex PCR; TCRdb's copy has only in-frame clones and leaves some out. The sample includes 40,000 or so clones. Sequencing was done on a sample of blood buffy coat. These receptors were collected from a woman between 18 and 70 years old with a cervical HPV16 infection that either progressed to CIN3+ or cleared (not recorded which).

This CDR3 is CAWTTTSNTEAFF. The sequenced CDR3 bases are TGTGCCTGGACTACGACATCGAACACTGAA. The gene calls are TRBV30 and TRBJ1-1; no clear D. The CDR3 end lies 3 residues beyond the end of the read and is filled in from the germline J gene. The ends were cut back, 4 bases at V and 1 base at J, with 10 bases in the middle. The CDR3 extends over 13 amino acids. Germline CDR1 and CDR2: GTSNPN and SVGIG (reference sequence).

A word on this clone: The read comes to an end 3 residues before the CDR3 does, leaving the germline J gene to fill in the end. The chain links TRBV7-2 to TRBJ2-1; D remains unclear. The V gene's germline CDR1 is SGHTA and CDR2 FQGNSA. The CDR3 length is 13 residues. V dropped 5 bases and J dropped 8 bases, with 13 bases sitting between them. The CDR3 loop reads CASSPPDIHEQFF. The sequenced CDR3 bases are TGTGCCAGCAGCCCCCCTGACATCCATGAG.

A note on this clone: The CDR3 is cut off 3 residues early in the read; its end comes from the germline J gene. The genes are TRBV2 and TRBJ2-7; 8 nucleotides agree with TRBD1. The CDR3 extends over 13 amino acids. V lost 6 bases to trimming and J lost 5 bases; unmatched junction nucleotides: 6. CDR1 is SNHLY, CDR2 FYNNEI, per germline. The sequenced CDR3 bases are TGTGCCAGCAGAGTAGACAGGGGAGACGAG. It specifies CASRVDRGDE. In full, the CDR3 reads CASRVDRGDEQYF.

A word on this clone: With the read ending 3 residues before the CDR3 end, the germline J gene is used to fill in that end. The genes are TRBV6-2 or TRBV6-3 and TRBJ2-3; D possibly matches TRBD1 or TRBD2 (5 bases each). In germline, CDR1 is MNHEY, CDR2 SVGEGT. The CDR3 is 16 residues long. The CDR3 sequence is CASSYSTVTLGETQYF. The part of the CDR3 DNA that was read is TGTGCCAGCAGTTACTCGACAGTGACCTTGGGAGAGACG.

Details on this clone: Read data end 3 residues before the CDR3 end; the end is taken from the germline J gene. The J gene is TRBJ1-2, the V gene TRBV2, with 9 nucleotides matching TRBD1. Looked up from germline, CDR1 is SNHLY and CDR2 is FYNNEI. This CDR3 is 12 amino acids long. Here the CDR3 reads CATSGQGYDYTF. CDR3 DNA, as far as it was read: TGTGCCACCTCGGGACAGGGCTACGAC.

For this clone: Coverage ceases 3 residues before the CDR3 finishes, and the germline J gene fills in the end. This sequence joins TRBV30 and TRBJ2-1; 7 nucleotides match TRBD2. Germline trimming cut 4 bases from V and 6 bases from J; bases unmatched to any gene: 9. The CDR3 length is 14 residues. CDR1 is GTSNPN, CDR2 SVGIG, per germline (reference sequence). The CDR3 loop reads CAWNTGGGGNEQFF. The CDR3 DNA, read in part, is TGTGCCTGGAACACGGGTGGCGGGGGCAATGAG.

About this clone: The read terminates 3 residues ahead of where the CDR3 ends, so the germline J gene completes it. The chain has TRBV5-1 and TRBJ2-3, with D possibly being TRBD2 (6 bases). This CDR3 is 13 amino acids long. V was cut by 6 bases and J by 5 bases, with 13 bases left in between. Germline V lookup: CDR1 SGHRS, CDR2 YFSETQ. Partial CDR3 DNA: TGCGCCAGCACGGGGGAGGTACTAGATACG. Its protein is CASTGEVLDT. The full CDR3 protein is CASTGEVLDTQYF.

A remark on this clone: The read is 3 residues too short to cover the CDR3 end, so that end is filled in from the germline J gene. The rearrangement joins TRBV19 to TRBJ1-4; 7 bases align to TRBD1. V dropped 6 bases and J dropped 6; count of bases not matched to a gene: 10. The CDR3 spans 15 residues. Germline CDR1 LNHDA, CDR2 SQIVND (reference sequence). Partial CDR3 DNA: TGTGCCAGTAGATACCCGGGAGGGGGCCATGAAAAA. Protein: CASRYPGGGHEK. The CDR3 as a whole reads CASRYPGGGHEKLFF. The whole variable domain, filled in from reference TRBV19 and TRBJ1-4, reads DGGITQSPKYLFRKEGQNVTLSCEQNLNHDAMYWYRQDPGQGLRLIYYSQIVNDFQKGDIAEGYSVSREKKESFPLTVTSAQKNPTAFYLCASRYPGGGHEKLFFGSGTQLSVL.

To note about this clone: The read finishes 3 residues shy of the CDR3 end, and the germline J gene is used to complete it. V and J are TRBV19 and TRBJ2-7; D remains unclear. The CDR3 is 13 amino acids. Germline CDR1 and CDR2: LNHDA and SQIVND (reference sequence). V was cut by 5 bases and J by 6 bases, with 14 bases left in between. Partial CDR3 DNA: TGTGCCAGTAGTCGCGGTCCTACCGGCGAG. This encodes CASSRGPTGE. The CDR3 as a whole reads CASSRGPTGEQYF.

Concerning this clone itself: The sequence runs out 3 residues before the end of the CDR3; the remainder is reconstructed from the germline J gene. J is TRBJ2-3 and V is TRBV29-1; 8 positions match TRBD2. The CDR3 sequence is 15 residues long. With V trimmed by 8 bases and J by 1 base, 11 bases remained unmatched. Germline lookup yields CDR1 SQVTM and CDR2 ANQGSEA. The sequenced CDR3 bases are TGCAGCTCCACTGGGGGTAGCGGGGGCACAGATACG. Amino acid sequence: CSSTGGSGGTDT. The entire CDR3 reads CSSTGGSGGTDTQYF.

Worth noting for this clone: The read falls 3 residues short of the CDR3 end, and the missing part is taken from the germline J gene. The chain couples TRBV19 to TRBJ1-2; D is unresolved. CDR3 length equals 13 residues. From germline, CDR1 is LNHDA and CDR2 SQIVND (reference sequence). The DNA read from the CDR3 is TGTGCCAGTAGTATAATCCTGTCAGATACC. As protein: CASSIILSDT. The full CDR3 reads CASSIILSDTYTF.

Points on this clone: The read is 3 residues too short to cover the CDR3 end, so that end is filled in from the germline J gene. The V gene is TRBV5-1, the J gene TRBJ2-7; 11 bases fit TRBD1. The germline V gene has CDR1 SGHRS and CDR2 YFSETQ. CDR3 length: 14 amino acids. The ends lost 4 bases at V and 6 bases at J; junction bases unmatched: 6. CDR3 DNA, as far as it was read: TGCGCCAGCAGCCAGCCGGGACAGGGGGGCGAG. Translating gives CASSQPGQGGE. The whole CDR3 is CASSQPGQGGEQYF. Full variable domain (missing parts from reference TRBV5-1 and TRBJ2-7): KAGVTQTPRYLIKTRGQQVTLSCSPISGHRSVSWYQQTPGQGLQFLFEYFSETQRNKGNFPGRFSGRQFSNSRSEMNVSTLELGDSALYLCASSQPGQGGEQYFGPGTRLTVT.

Details on this clone: The DNA ends 3 residues before the CDR3 does, and the rest of the CDR3 is filled in from the germline J gene. The V gene is TRBV7-6, the J gene TRBJ2-7; TRBD2 might be the D (5 bases). The CDR3 sequence is 12 residues long. With 5 bases removed from V and 6 bases from J, the gap between germline ends came to 11 bases. CDR1 and CDR2 from the germline V gene are SGHVS and FNYEAQ. The CDR3 here is CASSHFEGEQYF. The sequenced part of the CDR3 DNA is TGTGCCAGCAGCCATTTTGAGGGCGAG.

A remark on this clone: With the read ending 3 residues before the CDR3 end, the germline J gene is used to fill in that end. The genes are TRBV5-6 and TRBJ1-2; the D gene is possibly TRBD1 (6 bases). Germline CDR1 is SGHDT and CDR2 is YYEEEE. The length of the CDR3 is 13 residues. CDR3 sequence: CASSPGQLRGYTF. CDR3 DNA (partial): TGTGCCAGCAGCCCGGGACAACTGCGGGGC. Looking up the rest from reference TRBV5-6 and TRBJ1-2 gives the full variable domain: DAGVTQSPTHLIKTRGQQVTLRCSPKSGHDTVSWYQQALGQGPQFIFQYYEEEERQRGNFPDRFSGHQFPNYSSELNVNALLLGDSALYLCASSPGQLRGYTFGSGTRLTVV.

About this clone itself: The read comes to an end 3 residues before the CDR3 does, leaving the germline J gene to fill in the end. The chain combines TRBV28 with TRBJ2-7, with TRBD2 matching 12 bases. Germline V lookup: CDR1 MDHEN, CDR2 SYDVKM. The V and J ends lost 5 bases and 0 bases, in that order; junction bases with no gene match: 8. CDR3 length equals 17 residues. CDR3 DNA (partial): TGTGCCAGCAGTACTAGACTAGCGGGAGCTTTCTCCTACGAG. Protein product: CASSTRLAGAFSYE. From start to end, the CDR3 is CASSTRLAGAFSYEQYF. Together with reference TRBV28 and TRBJ2-7, the CDR3 gives the full variable domain: DVKVTQSSRYLVKRTGEKVFLECVQDMDHENMFWYRQDPGLGLRLIYFSYDVKMKEKGDIPEGYSVSREKKERFSLILESASTNQTSMYLCASSTRLAGAFSYEQYFGPGTRLTVT.

A note on this clone: The read terminates 3 residues ahead of where the CDR3 ends, so the germline J gene completes it. V gene TRBV9 combines with J gene TRBJ2-5; D is undetermined. The CDR3 is made up of 13 amino acids. In germline, CDR1 is SGDLS, CDR2 YYNGEE. V was clipped by 2 bases and J by 2 bases, with 7 bases between them. CDR3 amino acids: CASSVRSQETQYF. The DNA read from the CDR3 is TGTGCCAGCAGCGTCCGGTCACAAGAGACC. Filled out from reference TRBV9 and TRBJ2-5, the complete variable domain reads DSGVTQTPKHLITATGQRVTLRCSPRSGDLSVYWYQQSLDQGLQFLIQYYNGEERAKGNILERFSAQQFPDLHSELNLSSLELGDSALYFCASSVRSQETQYFGPGTRLLVL.

A remark on this clone: The sequenced fragment ends 3 residues before the CDR3 boundary, so the rest is inferred from the germline J gene. J is TRBJ2-2 and V is TRBV19, with 9 bases identical to TRBD1. This CDR3 spans 15 amino acids. In germline, CDR1 is LNHDA, CDR2 SQIVND (reference sequence). This CDR3 is CASTQLGDRVEKLFF. CDR3 bases read: TGTGCCAGTACCCAGCTCGGGGACAGGGTTGAAAAG. The entire variable domain, with the rest obtained from reference TRBV19 and TRBJ2-2, is as follows: DGGITQSPKYLFRKEGQNVTLSCEQNLNHDAMYWYRQDPGQGLRLIYYSQIVNDFQKGDIAEGYSVSREKKESFPLTVTSAQKNPTAFYLCASTQLGDRVEKLFFGEGSRLTVL.

Of note for this clone: The read ends 3 residues early relative to the CDR3; the germline J gene fills the gap. The chain recombines TRBV25-1 with TRBJ1-2; tentative D call: TRBD1 (5 bases). Per the germline V gene, CDR1 is MGHDK and CDR2 is SYGVNS. The CDR3 covers 14 residues. CDR3 DNA, as far as it was read: TGTGCCAGCGGATCGGCCGGGGGATTTGGGGGC. This translates into CASGSAGGFGG. The full-length CDR3 reads as CASGSAGGFGGYTF.

In the case of this clone: The sequenced fragment ends 3 residues before the CDR3 boundary, so the rest is inferred from the germline J gene. Other DNA sequences within the sample encode an identical CDR3. This chain joins TRBV30 and TRBJ1-1; unclear D gene. CDR3 size: 14 residues. Germline CDR1 reads GTSNPN; CDR2 reads SVGIG (reference sequence). The DNA read from the CDR3 is TGTGCCTGGAGTGCCCTGACATCATCAGAGACC. This gives the protein CAWSALTSSET. In full, the CDR3 is CAWSALTSSETAFF.

Concerning this clone itself: The CDR3 goes on 3 residues after the read ends, and that part is filled in from the germline J gene. The chain links TRBV29-1 to TRBJ2-5; 8 bases map to TRBD1. CDR3 length equals 17 residues. Germline values: CDR1 SQVTM, CDR2 ANQGSEA. CDR3 protein: CSASDRVLSLGTDTQYF. CDR3 DNA, as far as it was read: TGCAGCGCCTCGGACAGGGTCCTTTCTCTGGGCACAGATACC.

Turning to this clone: From the germline J gene comes the end of the CDR3, since the read stops 3 residues before it. This chain links TRBV28 with TRBJ2-5; D possibly corresponds to TRBD1 (6 bases). The V end was cut by 7 bases, the J end by 2 bases, with 14 bases between. This CDR3 region has 14 residues. Germline CDR1 and CDR2: MDHEN and SYDVKM. CDR3: CASTSGTQQETQYF. The part of the CDR3 DNA that was read is TGTGCCAGCACCTCGGGGACACAGCAAGAGACC.

On this clone itself: Sequencing ends 3 residues short of the CDR3 end; the germline J gene provides the rest. The rearrangement links TRBV20-1 to TRBJ1-5; TRBD1 matches at 8 bases. V was clipped by 0 bases and J by 6 bases; unmatched bases: 7. Looked up from germline, CDR1 is DFQATT and CDR2 is SNEGSKA (reference sequence). The CDR3 is made up of 15 amino acids. The covered CDR3 bases are TGCAGTGCTAGAGACCATGACAGGGGAGGTCAGCCC. It translates to CSARDHDRGGQP. The full-length CDR3 reads as CSARDHDRGGQPQHF.

The part of the CDR3 DNA that was read is TGTGCCAGTAGTTACGGGGGAACTAATGAAAAA. It translates to CASSYGGTNEK. The full-length CDR3 reads as CASSYGGTNEKLFF. The V gene is TRBV19, the J gene TRBJ1-4; perhaps TRBD1 as D (5 bases). The read ends 3 residues shy of where the CDR3 ends; the end is completed using the germline J gene. V was cut by 5 bases and J by 1 base, with 8 bases left in between. The length of the CDR3 is 14 residues. Germline CDR1 LNHDA, CDR2 SQIVND (reference sequence).

To note about this clone: The read terminates 3 residues before the CDR3 end, so the remaining end is supplied by the germline J gene. This chain links TRBV28 with TRBJ2-7, with D uncertain. V gave up 4 bases and J gave up 3 bases, with 4 bases separating them. This CDR3 contains 11 residues. Germline V gives CDR1 MDHEN, CDR2 SYDVKM. CDR3 DNA, as far as it was read: TGTGCCAGCAGTTCCCGCTACGAG. It yields the protein CASSSRYE. The whole CDR3 reads CASSSRYEQYF. The variable domain in full, completed from reference TRBV28 and TRBJ2-7, reads DVKVTQSSRYLVKRTGEKVFLECVQDMDHENMFWYRQDPGLGLRLIYFSYDVKMKEKGDIPEGYSVSREKKERFSLILESASTNQTSMYLCASSSRYEQYFGPGTRLTVT.

About this clone itself: The read ends 3 residues early relative to the CDR3; the germline J gene fills the gap. The chain carries TRBV7-8 and TRBJ1-1; maybe TRBD1 (6 bases). This CDR3 spans 14 amino acids. The V gene's germline CDR1 is SGHVS and CDR2 FQNEAQ. V was shortened by 2 bases and J by 1 base, with 8 bases between the two germline ends. CDR3 DNA (partial): TGTGCCAGCAGCTTAACAGGGACGAACACTGAA. Amino acids: CASSLTGTNTE. The whole CDR3 is CASSLTGTNTEAFF. The variable domain in full, completed from reference TRBV7-8 and TRBJ1-1, reads GAGVSQSPRYKVAKRGQDVALRCDPISGHVSLFWYQQALGQGPEFLTYFQNEAQLDKSGLPSDRFFAERPEGSVSTLKIQRTQQEDSAVYLCASSLTGTNTEAFFGQGTRLTVV.